Below are 29 T cell receptor beta chains sequenced from a single sample in a study of cytomegalovirus exposure and HLA in healthy donors. PCR involved 60 Vbeta and 13 Jbeta primers. Sequenced by immunoSEQ multiplex PCR; TCRdb stores in-frame clones only, minus some. The data hold about 93,000 clones, with 82% observed a single time. The material sequenced was PBMCs. These receptors were collected from a man aged 45-65 years in good health and CMV-seronegative.

This clone was recorded once. This sequence joins TRBV28 and TRBJ2-7; D might be TRBD2 (6 bases). With 5 bases removed from V and 2 bases from J, the gap between germline ends came to 16 bases. Germline loops: CDR1 MDHEN, CDR2 SYDVKM. This CDR3 comprises 15 residues. CDR3 DNA sequence: TGTGCCAGCAGTCCATTCGGGACTCCGACCTACGAGCAGTACTTC. Translation gives CASSPFGTPTYEQYF.

The chain recombines TRBV28 with TRBJ1-5, with 9 bases matching TRBD1. Germline CDR1 and CDR2: MDHEN and SYDVKM. The CDR3 covers 13 residues. V was clipped by 7 bases and J by 7 bases; unmatched bases: 5. The CDR3 DNA is TGTGCCAGCATCCTGACAGGGGGGCAGCCCCAGCATTTT. It encodes CASILTGGQPQHF.

J is TRBJ2-1 and V is TRBV11-3; the D is unclear. The CDR3 runs 13 residues. CDR1 SGHNT and CDR2 YENEEA come from the germline V gene. V was clipped by 3 bases and J by 3 bases, with 6 bases between them. CDR3: CASSFGSYNEQFF. The CDR3 DNA reads TGTGCCAGCAGCTTTGGCAGCTACAATGAGCAGTTCTTC. The full variable domain, completed using reference TRBV11-3 and TRBJ2-1, is EAGVVQSPRYKIIEKKQPVAFWCNPISGHNTLYWYLQNLGQGPELLIRYENEEAVDDSQLPKDRFSAERLKGVDSTLKIQPAELGDSAVYLCASSFGSYNEQFFGPGTRLTVL.

The CDR3 DNA sequence: TGTGCCAGCAGCCCGAGATCAATTGAAGCTTTCTTT. Translating gives CASSPRSIEAFF. V usage is TRBV7-9 and J usage is TRBJ1-1; no reliable D call. The CDR3 is made up of 12 amino acids. In germline, CDR1 is SEHNR, CDR2 FQNEAQ (reference sequence). V was trimmed by 5 bases and J by 7 bases, leaving 11 bases between them. The full variable domain, in which reference TRBV7-9 and TRBJ1-1 provide the parts outside the CDR3, is DTGVSQNPRHKITKRGQNVTFRCDPISEHNRLYWYRQTLGQGPEFLTYFQNEAQLEKSRLLSDRFSAERPKGSFSTLEIQRTEQGDSAMYLCASSPRSIEAFFGQGTRLTVV.

The rearrangement uses TRBV7-8 and TRBJ2-5, with TRBD2 matching 12 bases. This CDR3 comprises 18 residues. Germline V gives CDR1 SGHVS, CDR2 FQNEAQ. The V gene end was trimmed by 4 bases and the J gene end by 4 bases; junction bases not matched to a gene: 13. For the CDR3, the DNA is TGTGCCAGCAGCTGGGGGAATAGACTAGCGGGAGAATCAGAGACCCAGTACTTC. It encodes CASSWGNRLAGESETQYF.

The chain links TRBV10-3 to TRBJ2-2; 9 bases match TRBD2. The CDR3 is made up of 17 amino acids. Unmatched junction bases numbered 6, after V lost 4 bases and J lost 0 bases. Germline CDR1 is ENHRY and CDR2 is SYGVKD. In nucleotides, the CDR3 is TGTGCCATCAGTGGACTAGCGGCAACCGCGAACACCGGGGAGCTGTTTTTT. This translates into CAISGLAATANTGELFF.

The rearrangement uses TRBV11-3 and TRBJ2-7; tentative D call: TRBD1 (6 bases). The V gene's germline CDR1 is SGHNT and CDR2 YENEEA. V was cut by 1 base and J by 6 bases, with 16 bases left in between. The CDR3 covers 15 residues. CDR3 sequence (DNA): TGTGCCAGCAGCTTAGGTAACAGGGATCTCGGCGAGCAGTACTTC. This translates into CASSLGNRDLGEQYF.

The chain is built from TRBV4-2 and TRBJ2-2; D gene uncertain. V was shortened by 4 bases and J by 0 bases, with 15 bases between the two germline ends. In germline, CDR1 is LGHNA, CDR2 YNFKEQ. This CDR3 is built from 17 residues. The CDR3, as DNA: TGTGCCAGCAGCCCAACCTTCCGGGTAACGAACACCGGGGAGCTGTTTTTT. It yields the protein CASSPTFRVTNTGELFF.

This clone was counted once. The chain employs TRBV6-1 and TRBJ2-7; 8 positions match TRBD1. Germline-derived CDR1 and CDR2 are MNHNS and SASEGT. The V gene end was trimmed by 7 bases and the J gene end by 5 bases; junction bases not matched to a gene: 13. This CDR3 comprises 15 residues. CDR3 bases: TGTGCCAGCAACGCTCTGACAGGGGAGATCCACGAGCAGTACTTC. It codes for CASNALTGEIHEQYF.

The rearrangement joins TRBV9 to TRBJ1-2; TRBD1 might be the D (5 bases). There are 14 residues in the CDR3. V lost 0 bases and J 3 bases, leaving 9 bases between the germline ends. CDR1 is SGDLS and CDR2 is YYNGEE in the germline V gene. As DNA, the CDR3 is TGTGCCAGCAGCGTAGGCAGGGAGGACTATGGCTACACCTTC. Protein: CASSVGREDYGYTF.

The chain joins TRBV28 to TRBJ2-7, with TRBD2 matching over 10 bases. Germline V CDR1 and CDR2: MDHEN, SYDVKM. The trim removed 2 bases at V and 2 bases at J, leaving 3 bases unmatched. The CDR3 spans 15 residues. As DNA, the CDR3 is TGTGCCAGCAGTTTAATAGCGGGAGGTACCTACGAGCAGTACTTC. This translates into CASSLIAGGTYEQYF.

The genes are TRBV29-1 and TRBJ2-1, with D perhaps TRBD2 (6 bases). The ends were cut back, 3 bases at V and 7 bases at J, with 13 bases in the middle. The CDR3 spans 13 residues. Germline lookup yields CDR1 SQVTM and CDR2 ANQGSEA. The CDR3 protein is CSVERGLPNEQFF. The CDR3 DNA reads TGCAGCGTTGAGAGGGGACTCCCAAATGAGCAGTTCTTC.

The J gene is TRBJ1-5, the V gene TRBV28; the match to TRBD1 covers 9 bases. The germline V gene encodes CDR1 MDHEN and CDR2 SYDVKM. The CDR3 is 19 amino acids. V lost 2 bases to trimming and J lost 2 bases; unmatched junction nucleotides: 13. The CDR3 DNA reads as TGTGCCAGCAGTTTAACCCCCGGGACAGGGAGGGGGGGCAATCAGCCCCAGCATTTT. Translated, it gives CASSLTPGTGRGGNQPQHF.

The DNA of the CDR3 is TGCAGCGTTGGTGCCACAGGGAACTACGAGCAGTACTTC. Its protein product is CSVGATGNYEQYF. This sequence joins TRBV29-1 and TRBJ2-7, with D tentatively TRBD1 (6 bases). The CDR3 is 13 amino acids. The V gene lost 4 bases and the J gene lost 3 bases, with 13 bases spanning the gap. Looked up from germline, CDR1 is SQVTM and CDR2 is ANQGSEA.

This clone was picked up one time. This sequence joins TRBV6-1 and TRBJ2-5; 8 bases align to TRBD1. The closer fit of TRBJ2-7 to the DNA end suggests the J call may be wrong. The germline V gene has CDR1 MNHNS and CDR2 SASEGT. CDR3 size: 14 residues. CDR3 region: CASRDREISYEQYF. The CDR3, as DNA: TGTGCCAGCAGGGACAGGGAGATCTCCTACGAGCAGTACTTC.

The V and J genes are TRBV7-2 and TRBJ2-7, with D perhaps TRBD2 (5 bases). Germline V gene data show CDR1 as SGHTA and CDR2 as FQGNSA. The CDR3 consists of 12 residues. Deletions cut 5 bases from V and 6 bases from J, with 11 bases between. This CDR3 reads CASSPATTEQYF. The CDR3 nucleotides read TGTGCCAGCAGCCCCGCGACTACCGAGCAGTACTTC. The full variable domain, with the rest looked up from reference TRBV7-2 and TRBJ2-7, is GAGVSQSPSNKVTEKGKDVELRCDPISGHTALYWYRQSLGQGLEFLIYFQGNSAPDKSGLPSDRFSAERTGGSVSTLTIQRTQQEDSAVYLCASSPATTEQYFGPGTRLTVT.

Turning to this clone: At one end the junction does not follow the germline gene, possibly because of a read error. V usage is TRBV11-2 and J usage is TRBJ1-1; D ambiguous. This CDR3 comprises 11 residues. Germline V gene lookup returns CDR1 SGHAT and CDR2 FQNNGV. The CDR3 loop is CASSLDTEAFF. The CDR3 DNA sequence: TGTGCCAGCAGCTTAGACACAGAAGCTTTCTTT.

The chain uses TRBV25-1 and TRBJ1-1, with D hard to call. Germline-derived CDR1 and CDR2 are MGHDK and SYGVNS. There are 13 residues in the CDR3. Trimming shortened V by 6 bases and J by 2 bases, and 10 bases separated the two germline ends. CDR3 residues: CASRQSLNTEAFF. In DNA form, the CDR3 reads TGTGCCAGCAGACAGAGTCTTAACACTGAAGCTTTCTTT.

The chain has TRBV4-2 and TRBJ1-4, with D hard to call. Germline lookup yields CDR1 LGHNA and CDR2 YNFKEQ. Trimming pared 4 bases from V and 2 bases from J, leaving 14 bases between. This CDR3 region has 16 residues. The CDR3 DNA sequence: TGTGCCAGCAGCCCGAGCGGTATCGGGACTAATGAAAAACTGTTTTTT. Its translation: CASSPSGIGTNEKLFF.

This clone came up once. The gene calls are TRBV19 and TRBJ2-3; 7 positions match TRBD1. Looked up from germline, CDR1 is LNHDA and CDR2 is SQIVND (reference sequence). V lost 6 bases and J lost 3; bases outside the gene matches: 12. The CDR3 is 16 amino acids. The CDR3 DNA follows: TGTGCCAGTAGACAGACAGGGTTTCGAATTACAGATACGCAGTATTTT. Its protein is CASRQTGFRITDTQYF.

This clone is a singleton in its sample. The V gene is TRBV7-2, the J gene TRBJ2-3, with a possible D match to TRBD1 (5 bases). The CDR3 is 13 amino acids. With 1 base removed from V and 5 bases from J, the gap between germline ends came to 7 bases. The germline V gene has CDR1 SGHTA and CDR2 FQGNSA. The CDR3 region is CASSLGTGDTQYF. The DNA of the CDR3 is TGTGCCAGCAGCTTAGGAACAGGAGATACGCAGTATTTT.

V usage is TRBV18 and J usage is TRBJ1-2, with 9 bases that match TRBD1. Losses at the gene ends were 6 bases for V and 5 bases for J; bases not matched to a gene: 7. The CDR3 is 14 amino acids. Germline values: CDR1 KGHSH, CDR2 LQKENI. CDR3 region: CASSRTGEDYGYTF. The CDR3 DNA reads TGTGCCAGCTCTAGGACAGGGGAGGATTATGGCTACACCTTC.

This clone appeared a single time. The chain joins TRBV9 to TRBJ2-7, with D perhaps TRBD2 (5 bases). The V gene's germline CDR1 is SGDLS and CDR2 YYNGEE. This CDR3 region has 13 residues. Trimming shortened V by 0 bases and J by 6 bases, and 10 bases separated the two germline ends. In DNA, the CDR3 is TGTGCCAGCAGCGTAGGAGGTGAGGGCGAGCAGTACTTC. Protein product: CASSVGGEGEQYF.

The CDR3 bases are TGTGCCAGCTCACCACCGGGACTCTTTAACACTGAAGCTTTCTTT. Protein product: CASSPPGLFNTEAFF. The rearrangement joins TRBV18 to TRBJ1-1; D is possibly TRBD1 (5 bases). The CDR3 contains 15 residues. Germline CDR1 is KGHSH and CDR2 is LQKENI. Trimming left V 0 bases short and J 2 bases short, with 10 bases between.

The rearrangement joins TRBV2 to TRBJ2-2, with 8 bases that match TRBD2. The CDR3 loop spans 11 amino acids. Germline CDR1 SNHLY, CDR2 FYNNEI. Trimming took 10 bases from V and 5 from J; bases not matched to a gene: 0. The CDR3 protein is CATGGTGELFF. The CDR3 DNA follows: TGTGCCACGGGGGGGACCGGGGAGCTGTTTTTT.

The chain links TRBV11-3 to TRBJ2-7; 10 nucleotides agree with TRBD2. Germline loops: CDR1 SGHNT, CDR2 YENEEA. V lost 5 bases to trimming and J lost 1 base; unmatched junction nucleotides: 5. This CDR3 is built from 15 residues. CDR3 in DNA: TGTGCCAGCAGCCTAGGACTAGCGGTTTCCTACGAGCAGTACTTC. It translates to CASSLGLAVSYEQYF.

This sequence joins TRBV2 and TRBJ2-3; tentatively, D is TRBD2 (5 bases). V was shortened by 8 bases and J by 7 bases, with 10 bases between the two germline ends. Germline loops: CDR1 SNHLY, CDR2 FYNNEI. This CDR3 has 11 amino acids. For the CDR3, the DNA is TGTGCCAGCTTAGGGAGTTATACGCAGTATTTT. Protein product: CASLGSYTQYF.

In DNA, the CDR3 is TGTGCCAGTAAAGGAGAGAACGCGGGCACCGGGGAGCTGTTTTTT. Its translation: CASKGENAGTGELFF. The rearrangement links TRBV19 to TRBJ2-2; possible D gene TRBD2, 5 bases. The ends were cut back, 7 bases at V and 4 bases at J, with 16 bases in the middle. This CDR3 region has 15 residues. Germline CDR1 is LNHDA and CDR2 is SQIVND (reference sequence).

The chain carries TRBV2 and TRBJ2-1; TRBD2 agrees at 8 bases. This CDR3 has 14 residues. Per germline, CDR1 SNHLY and CDR2 FYNNEI. The junction had 3 bases not matched to a gene; V was cut back by 2 bases and J by 6 bases. CDR3 amino acids: CASSESGLANEQFF. CDR3 coding DNA: TGTGCCAGCAGTGAATCCGGACTAGCCAATGAGCAGTTCTTC. Full variable domain (missing parts from reference TRBV2 and TRBJ2-1): EPEVTQTPSHQVTQMGQEVILRCVPISNHLYFYWYRQILGQKVEFLVSFYNNEISEKSEIFDDQFSVERPDGSNFTLKIRSTKLEDSAMYFCASSESGLANEQFFGPGTRLTVL.